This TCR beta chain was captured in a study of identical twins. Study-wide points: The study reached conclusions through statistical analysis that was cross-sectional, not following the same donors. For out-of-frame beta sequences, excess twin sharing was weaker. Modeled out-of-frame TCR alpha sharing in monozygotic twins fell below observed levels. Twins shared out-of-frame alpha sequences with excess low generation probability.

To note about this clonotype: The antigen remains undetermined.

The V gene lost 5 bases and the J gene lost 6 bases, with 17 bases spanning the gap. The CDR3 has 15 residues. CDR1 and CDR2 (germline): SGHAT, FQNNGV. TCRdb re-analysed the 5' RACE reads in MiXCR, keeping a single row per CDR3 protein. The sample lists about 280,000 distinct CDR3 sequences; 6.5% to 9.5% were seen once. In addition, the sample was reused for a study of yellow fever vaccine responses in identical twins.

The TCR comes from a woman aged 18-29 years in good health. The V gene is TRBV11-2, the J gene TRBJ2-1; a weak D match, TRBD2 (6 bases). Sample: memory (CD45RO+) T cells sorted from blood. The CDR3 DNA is TGTGCCAGCAGCCCCTTAGCGGTAGCGTCCAATGAGCAGTTCTTC. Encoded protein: CASSPLAVASNEQFF.